This passage covers 9 T cell receptor beta chains from one sample sequenced in a study of memory CD4+ T cells and cytomegalovirus serostatus. The sort gate was single viable CD3+CD4+CD8-CD45RO+ cells for memory CD4+ T cells. Generated by immunoSEQ multiplex PCR, the TCRdb table keeps only in-frame clones and is missing some. The sample lists under 100,000 clones; around 80% were seen once. What was sequenced was memory CD4+ T cells from blood. The source of these receptors is an adult in good health and CMV-seronegative.

This clone was observed once. The genes are TRBV6-6 and TRBJ1-1, with 8 bases aligning to TRBD1. Trimming cost V 0 bases and J 4 bases; bases outside gene matches: 4. Germline V gives CDR1 MNHNY, CDR2 SVGAGI (reference sequence). The CDR3 length is 15 residues. CDR3 nucleotides: TGTGCCAGCAGTTACTCGCCCGACAGGGGCACTGAAGCTTTCTTT. This codes for CASSYSPDRGTEAFF.

The chain has TRBV4-3 and TRBJ1-5, with D unresolved. Trimming took off 0 bases at V and 6 bases at J, with 9 bases between the two ends. Germline V gene data show CDR1 as LGHNA and CDR2 as YSLEER. The CDR3 has 14 amino acids. The CDR3 bases are TGCGCCAGCAGCCAAGAAGCACTACGTCAGCCCCAGCATTTT. Amino acids: CASSQEALRQPQHF.

The rearrangement joins TRBV19 to TRBJ2-2; 10 bases align to TRBD1. V was clipped by 6 bases and J by 3 bases; unmatched bases: 7. Germline V gives CDR1 LNHDA, CDR2 SQIVND (reference sequence). This CDR3 is 16 amino acids long. The CDR3, as DNA: TGTGCCAGTAGGAGAACCGGGACAGGGGACACCGGGGAGCTGTTTTTT. It specifies CASRRTGTGDTGELFF.

The sample holds a few counts of this clone. The chain recombines TRBV4-2 with TRBJ2-3; tentative D call: TRBD2 (5 bases). The V gene lost 5 bases and the J gene lost 4 bases, with 16 bases spanning the gap. The CDR3 has 15 amino acids. Germline CDR1 is LGHNA and CDR2 is YNFKEQ. CDR3 DNA: TGTGCCAGCAGCTACCCCGGGAATAGCGCAGATACGCAGTATTTT. This gives the protein CASSYPGNSADTQYF.

This clone was recorded only once. The rearrangement uses TRBV28 and TRBJ1-2, with D possibly being TRBD1 (6 bases). Germline-derived CDR1 and CDR2 are MDHEN and SYDVKM. V lost 4 bases to trimming and J lost 2 bases, with 14 bases between them. The CDR3 contains 15 residues. The CDR3 DNA reads as TGTGCCAGCAGTTCCCCTGGGCAGGGGAACTATGGCTACACCTTC. Protein: CASSSPGQGNYGYTF.

This sequence joins TRBV28 and TRBJ1-1, with TRBD1 identical over 9 bases. The CDR3 is 16 residues long. In germline, CDR1 is MDHEN, CDR2 SYDVKM. With V trimmed by 5 bases and J by 6 bases, 13 bases remained unmatched. The CDR3 DNA is TGTGCCAGCAGTCCACCCGGGACAGGGAAGGGGGCTGAAGCTTTCTTT. Protein: CASSPPGTGKGAEAFF. The entire variable domain, with the rest obtained from reference TRBV28 and TRBJ1-1, is as follows: DVKVTQSSRYLVKRTGEKVFLECVQDMDHENMFWYRQDPGLGLRLIYFSYDVKMKEKGDIPEGYSVSREKKERFSLILESASTNQTSMYLCASSPPGTGKGAEAFFGQGTRLTVV.

The rearrangement links TRBV5-4 to TRBJ1-5, with 8 bases aligning to TRBD1. The CDR3 has 16 residues. CDR1 is SGHNT and CDR2 is YYREEE in the germline V gene (reference sequence). V shed 4 bases and J 4 bases; nucleotides not matched to a gene: 10. CDR3 loop: CASSAGGQGLNQPQHF. CDR3 DNA sequence: TGTGCCAGCAGCGCTGGTGGACAGGGACTTAATCAGCCCCAGCATTTT.

The chain couples TRBV5-6 to TRBJ1-4; D is unclear. Trimming shortened V by 1 base and J by 4 bases, and 11 bases separated the two germline ends. The length of the CDR3 is 15 residues. Germline CDR1 reads SGHDT; CDR2 reads YYEEEE. The CDR3 DNA reads TGTGCCAGCAGCTTGCGTAACAGCCTTAATGAAAAACTGTTTTTT. Its translation: CASSLRNSLNEKLFF.

The chain has TRBV10-2 and TRBJ1-3; D not certain. This CDR3 spans 13 amino acids. V dropped 6 bases and J dropped 0 bases, with 6 bases sitting between them. The V gene's germline CDR1 is WSHSY and CDR2 SAAADI. CDR3 coding DNA: TGCGCCAGCAGGGAACGCTCTGGAAACACCATATATTTT. Translation gives CASRERSGNTIYF.